Listed below are T cell receptor beta chains from one sample, sequenced in a study of CD8 T cells in Susac syndrome. TCRdb reprocessed the immunoSEQ multiplex PCR reads via MiXCR and lists one record per CDR3 protein. The table records 250,000 to 300,000 distinct CDR3 sequences, approximately 91% of them present only once. Sequenced sample: CD8+ T cells from PBMCs. The receptors originated from a human donor with multiple sclerosis. Each CDR3 is given with its conserved first and last residue. Fields, in order: CDR3 protein, CDR3 DNA, J gene, V gene, D gene, clone size. The D gene is left open where the match is weak. Where a row states a size, it is once, few, many or the class of an expanded clone; other rows omit it.

CASSVAEGTIYF	TGTGCCAGCAGCGTAGCGGAAGGCACCATATATTTT	TRBJ1-3	TRBV9	NA	NA
CASSFRLSWNEQFF	TGTGCCAGCAGTTTCCGACTCTCGTGGAATGAGCAGTTCTTC	TRBJ2-1	TRBV28	NA	once
CSAGSTEAFF	TGCAGTGCTGGGAGCACTGAAGCTTTCTTT	TRBJ1-1	TRBV20-1	NA	NA
CSVLSRGQGAYEQYF	TGCAGCGTCCTTTCTCGGGGACAGGGGGCCTACGAGCAGTACTTC	TRBJ2-7	TRBV29-1	TRBD1	NA
CASRVGPGNTEAFF	TGTGCCAGCAGGGTGGGTCCTGGAAATACTGAAGCTTTCTTT	TRBJ1-1	TRBV6-1	NA	NA
CASSVSGTGGQPQHF	TGTGCCAGCAGCGTCTCCGGGACAGGTGGGCAGCCCCAGCATTTT	TRBJ1-5	TRBV9	TRBD1	NA
CASSLLGGGTHNEQFF	TGTGCCAGCAGCTTACTCGGCGGGGGAACACACAATGAGCAGTTCTTC	TRBJ2-1	TRBV7-3	TRBD2	NA
CASSQRLGTGYEQYF	TGTGCCAGCAGCCAGAGGCTTGGGACAGGTTACGAGCAGTACTTC	TRBJ2-7	TRBV11-1	TRBD1	NA
CASSLQLENTGELFF	TGTGCCAGCAGCCTACAACTGGAAAACACCGGGGAGCTGTTTTTT	TRBJ2-2	TRBV3-1	NA	NA
CAWSQAVTDTQYF	TGTGCCTGGAGTCAAGCAGTCACAGATACGCAGTATTTT	TRBJ2-3	TRBV30	NA	NA
CASSFKATAGPAGTDTQYF	TGTGCCAGCAGTTTTAAGGCCACGGCGGGACCAGCGGGCACAGATACGCAGTATTTT	TRBJ2-3	TRBV28	NA	NA
CASSGWTGTEAFF	TGTGCCAGCAGCGGCTGGACAGGTACTGAAGCTTTCTTT	TRBJ1-1	TRBV7-9	TRBD1	NA
CASSIDPGQSKNIQYF	TGTGCCAGTAGTATAGATCCAGGACAAAGCAAAAACATTCAGTACTTC	TRBJ2-4	TRBV19	NA	NA
CATGDLLAPYEQYF	TGTGCCACCGGGGACCTCCTGGCCCCCTACGAGCAGTACTTC	TRBJ2-7	TRBV6-5	NA	NA
CASSQDRGQHQPQHF	TGCGCCAGCAGCCAAGATCGGGGTCAGCACCAGCCCCAGCATTTT	TRBJ1-5	TRBV4-3	NA	NA
CASSGPSVGGPGELFF	TGTGCCAGCAGTGGGCCTTCCGTCGGGGGCCCCGGGGAGCTGTTTTTT	TRBJ2-2	TRBV25-1	NA	NA
CASDGGSYNSPLHF	TGTGCCAGCGACGGCGGCTCCTATAATTCACCCCTCCACTTT	TRBJ1-6	TRBV6-2/TRBV6-3	NA	NA
CSARDWTGANTGELFF	TGCAGTGCTAGAGATTGGACAGGGGCGAACACCGGGGAGCTGTTTTTT	TRBJ2-2	TRBV20-1	TRBD1	NA
CASRNPMGGETQYF	TGTGCCAGCAGGAACCCCATGGGGGGGGAGACCCAGTACTTC	TRBJ2-5	TRBV7-9	TRBD2	NA
CASRPNTRGTNTEAFF	TGTGCCAGTAGACCGAACACCCGGGGGACCAACACTGAAGCTTTCTTT	TRBJ1-1	TRBV19	NA	NA
CASSSLGRGPYEQYF	TGTGCCAGCAGTTCCCTGGGGCGGGGGCCCTACGAGCAGTACTTC	TRBJ2-7	TRBV7-9	NA	NA
CASSPGQFLREQYF	TGTGCCAGCAGTCCGGGACAATTCCTACGCGAGCAGTACTTC	TRBJ2-7	TRBV6-1	NA	NA
CSVTGAGGPSEQFF	TGCAGCGTTACAGGAGCGGGAGGGCCTTCTGAGCAGTTCTTC	TRBJ2-1	TRBV29-1	TRBD2	once
CASSAGGLGSYEQYF	TGTGCCAGCAGCGCCGGGGGGCTCGGATCCTACGAGCAGTACTTC	TRBJ2-7	TRBV7-9	NA	NA
CASSLGLGQVTLKQYF	TGTGCCAGCAGCTTGGGTTTGGGACAGGTGACTTTAAAGCAGTACTTC	TRBJ2-7	TRBV5-4	TRBD1	NA
CASRRGLAASYEQYF	TGTGCCAGCAGGAGGGGACTAGCCGCCTCCTACGAGCAGTACTTC	TRBJ2-7	TRBV12-3/TRBV12-4	TRBD2	few
CSARGLAEYNEQFF	TGCAGTGCTAGGGGACTAGCGGAATACAATGAGCAGTTCTTC	TRBJ2-1	TRBV20-1	TRBD2	few
CASSPGIKSYNEQFF	TGTGCCAGCAGTCCGGGGATAAAGTCCTACAATGAGCAGTTCTTC	TRBJ2-1	TRBV27	NA	NA
CASSMGLARGSGANVLTF	TGTGCCAGTAGTATGGGACTAGCGAGGGGCTCTGGGGCCAACGTCCTGACTTTC	TRBJ2-6	TRBV19	TRBD2	NA
CASSLGVPWDGANVLTF	TGTGCCAGCAGCTTAGGGGTCCCCTGGGATGGGGCCAACGTCCTGACTTTC	TRBJ2-6	TRBV7-8	NA	NA
CASSQGPLVLGTQYF	TGTGCCAGCAGCCAAGGTCCGCTAGTCCTTGGTACGCAGTATTTT	TRBJ2-3	TRBV14	NA	NA
CASSSPTAGVSEQFF	TGTGCCAGCAGCTCCCCCACGGCCGGGGTTAGTGAGCAGTTCTTC	TRBJ2-1	TRBV7-9	NA	NA
CASRKGQGAYEQYF	TGTGCCAGCAGAAAAGGACAGGGGGCCTACGAGCAGTACTTC	TRBJ2-7	TRBV6-2/TRBV6-3	TRBD1	NA
CASSPMGGSNYGYTF	TGTGCCAGCAGCCCCATGGGGGGTTCTAACTATGGCTACACCTTC	TRBJ1-2	TRBV7-9	NA	once
CAWSVLSRAYEQYF	TGTGCCTGGAGTGTACTTTCCAGGGCCTACGAGCAGTACTTC	TRBJ2-7	TRBV30	NA	NA
CASSQGPGLSGEQFF	TGCGCCAGCAGCCAAGGACCGGGACTAAGCGGTGAGCAGTTCTTC	TRBJ2-1	TRBV4-1	TRBD2	NA
CASSLETSFNRVTYEQYF	TGTGCCAGCAGCTTAGAAACGAGTTTTAACAGGGTCACCTACGAGCAGTACTTC	TRBJ2-7	TRBV7-6	NA	NA
CASSFAGTSWSQYF	TGTGCCAGCAGTTTCGCAGGGACTAGTTGGTCGCAGTATTTT	TRBJ2-3	TRBV27	TRBD2	once
CASSFILAGGLDEQYF	TGTGCCAGCAGTTTCATACTAGCGGGAGGCCTCGACGAGCAGTACTTC	TRBJ2-7	TRBV27	TRBD2	NA
CASSLVAGVDGELFF	TGCGCCAGCAGCCTCGTAGCGGGAGTGGACGGGGAGCTGTTTTTT	TRBJ2-2	TRBV4-3	TRBD2	once
CSARLGANEKLFF	TGCAGTGCTAGATTAGGGGCTAATGAAAAACTGTTTTTT	TRBJ1-4	TRBV20-1	NA	NA
CAISESISGGVYEQYF	TGTGCCATCAGTGAGTCGATTTCAGGGGGGGTCTACGAGCAGTACTTC	TRBJ2-7	TRBV10-3	NA	NA
CASTLSGGDPYNEQFF	TGTGCCAGTACCCTCTCGGGGGGGGACCCCTACAATGAGCAGTTCTTC	TRBJ2-1	TRBV19	TRBD2	NA
CASSPGWGANTEAFF	TGTGCCAGCAGCCCGGGGTGGGGGGCAAACACTGAAGCTTTCTTT	TRBJ1-1	TRBV7-9	NA	NA
CAWSVLQGAGYGYTF	TGTGCCTGGAGTGTATTGCAGGGGGCAGGTTATGGCTACACCTTC	TRBJ1-2	TRBV30	TRBD1	NA
CASSLASGPDTQYF	TGTGCCAGCAGTTTAGCATCAGGGCCAGATACGCAGTATTTT	TRBJ2-3	TRBV12-3/TRBV12-4	NA	NA
CASSFPSGSSYNEQFF	TGTGCCAGCAGTTTTCCTAGCGGGAGCTCCTACAATGAGCAGTTCTTC	TRBJ2-1	TRBV12-3/TRBV12-4	TRBD2	NA
CASRKQGSGYEQYF	TGTGCCAGCAGGAAACAGGGGTCAGGTTACGAGCAGTACTTC	TRBJ2-7	TRBV28	TRBD1	NA
CASSWGDSYQPQHF	TGTGCCAGCAGCTGGGGGGACAGTTATCAGCCCCAGCATTTT	TRBJ1-5	TRBV28	TRBD1	NA
CASSPGWGEQFF	TGTGCCAGCAGTCCGGGGTGGGGTGAGCAGTTCTTC	TRBJ2-1	TRBV6-2/TRBV6-3	NA	NA
CASSYSGGFRSTDTQYF	TGTGCCAGCAGCTATAGTGGTGGCTTCCGATCCACAGATACGCAGTATTTT	TRBJ2-3	TRBV2	NA	NA
CASSLIMGSNQPQHF	TGTGCCAGCAGTTTAATTATGGGTAGCAATCAGCCCCAGCATTTT	TRBJ1-5	TRBV27	NA	NA
CSARGTEGNEQFF	TGCAGTGCTAGAGGAACTGAGGGCAATGAGCAGTTCTTC	TRBJ2-1	TRBV20-1	NA	NA
CASSPGTLEDFNEQYF	TGTGCCAGCAGCCCAGGGACTCTGGAAGACTTCAACGAGCAGTACTTC	TRBJ2-7	TRBV7-9	NA	NA